The 13 T cell receptor beta chains below come from one sample, sequenced in a study of T cells in women clearing cervical HPV infection. Repertoires were generated with immunoSEQ multiplex PCR, while TCRdb's copy carries only in-frame clones and drops some. The data show roughly 47,000 clones, and the top ten clones hold approximately 40%. The sample taken for sequencing was blood buffy coat. The receptors stem from a woman between 18 and 75 years old with a cervical HPV16 infection that either progressed to CIN3+ or cleared (not recorded which).

In regard to this clone: The sequence runs out 3 residues before the end of the CDR3; the remainder is reconstructed from the germline J gene. V is TRBV7-6 and J is TRBJ1-4; maybe TRBD1 (6 bases). The V gene lost 3 bases and the J gene lost 8 bases, with 19 bases spanning the gap. CDR3 length equals 16 residues. Looked up from germline, CDR1 is SGHVS and CDR2 is FNYEAQ. The CDR3 reads CASSFWTEREEEKLFF. The part of the CDR3 DNA that was read is TGTGCCAGCAGCTTCTGGACAGAGAGGGAGGAAGAAAAA.

Remarks on this clone: The read terminates 3 residues ahead of where the CDR3 ends, so the germline J gene completes it. J is TRBJ2-3 and V is TRBV6-2 or TRBV6-3, with D possibly being TRBD1 (6 bases). The CDR3 runs 15 residues. The germline V and J ends were trimmed by 6 bases and 5 bases, with 18 bases remaining between them. Per the germline V gene, CDR1 is MNHEY and CDR2 is SVGEGT. The CDR3 region is CASSLRSGAGDTQYF. CDR3 DNA (partial): TGTGCCAGCAGCCTGAGGTCAGGGGCGGGAGATACG.

As concerns this clone: The CDR3 extends 3 residues past the end of the read, so its final part is completed from the germline J gene. The rearrangement links TRBV7-8 to TRBJ2-5, with TRBD2 matching 8 bases. The V and J ends lost 1 base and 4 bases, in that order; junction bases with no gene match: 2. CDR3 size: 14 residues. In germline, CDR1 is SGHVS, CDR2 FQNEAQ. This CDR3 reads CASSLVAGGETQYF. CDR3 DNA (partial): TGTGCCAGCAGCTTAGTCGCGGGAGGAGAGACC.

A note on this clone: The read finishes 3 residues shy of the CDR3 end, and the germline J gene is used to complete it. This chain connects TRBV18 to TRBJ1-1; D not certain. V was trimmed by 6 bases and J by 1 base, leaving 6 bases between them. Germline CDR1 KGHSH, CDR2 LQKENI. This CDR3 spans 12 amino acids. CDR3 region: CASSKANTEAFF. The covered CDR3 bases are TGTGCCAGCTCTAAGGCGAACACTGAA.

Comments on this clone: Read data end 3 residues before the CDR3 end; the end is taken from the germline J gene. The chain joins TRBV20-1 to TRBJ2-6, with 7 nucleotides matching TRBD2. CDR1 and CDR2 (germline): DFQATT, SNEGSKA (reference sequence). The CDR3 covers 16 residues. The trim removed 1 base at V and 2 bases at J, leaving 5 bases unmatched. CDR3 amino acids: CSARVGGSAGANVLTF. The CDR3 DNA, read in part, is TGCAGTGCTAGAGTGGGGGGGTCAGCTGGGGCCAACGTC.

This CDR3 reads CASSPTGANYGYTF. CDR3 DNA, as far as it was read: TGTGCCAGCAGCCCGACAGGGGCTAACTATGGC. The chain has TRBV7-2 and TRBJ1-2; 8 bases are a match to TRBD1. The read stops 3 residues short of the end of the CDR3; the missing end is completed from the germline J gene. CDR3 size: 14 residues. CDR1 is SGHTA and CDR2 is FQGNSA in the germline V gene. V shed 5 bases and J 0 bases; nucleotides not matched to a gene: 2.

As regards this clone: The read terminates 3 residues before the CDR3 end, so the remaining end is supplied by the germline J gene. The same CDR3 is also encoded by other DNA sequences in this sample. The J gene is TRBJ1-6, the V gene TRBV30; 10 nucleotides agree with TRBD1. This CDR3 spans 14 amino acids. CDR1 and CDR2 from the germline V gene are GTSNPN and SVGIG (reference sequence). J gave up 9 bases and V 8 bases, and 10 bases lay outside the gene matches. CDR3 DNA, as far as it was read: TGTGCCGCGAGACAGGGGGCGCTTGTTTCACCC. Amino acids: CAARQGALVSP. The full-length CDR3 reads as CAARQGALVSPLHF.

With respect to this clone: The read ends 3 residues before the CDR3 terminus; that terminus is restored from the germline J gene. The chain links TRBV7-6 to TRBJ1-1, with D tentatively TRBD1 (6 bases). Germline V lookup: CDR1 SGHVS, CDR2 FNYEAQ. The CDR3 is 14 amino acids. V lost 5 bases and J 2 bases, leaving 12 bases between the germline ends. The DNA read from the CDR3 is TGTGCCAGCAGCAAAGGGGGTACTAACACTGAA. As protein: CASSKGGTNTE. The whole CDR3 region reads CASSKGGTNTEAFF.

A remark on this clone: The read falls 3 residues short of the CDR3 end, and the missing part is taken from the germline J gene. This sequence joins TRBV19 and TRBJ1-1; 7 nucleotides line up with TRBD1. This CDR3 is built from 13 residues. Per the germline V gene, CDR1 is LNHDA and CDR2 is SQIVND (reference sequence). The trim removed 4 bases at V and 5 bases at J, leaving 4 bases unmatched. The CDR3 is CASSTQTGTEAFF. Incomplete CDR3 DNA: TGTGCCAGTAGTACACAGACAGGGACTGAA.

About this clone itself: The read gets to within 3 residues of the CDR3 end, and the germline J gene fills in the rest. The V and J genes are TRBV7-9 and TRBJ2-5, with TRBD1 matching over 8 bases. Trimming cost V 0 bases and J 4 bases; bases outside gene matches: 4. The CDR3 runs 15 residues. Looked up from germline, CDR1 is SEHNR and CDR2 is FQNEAQ (reference sequence). The sequenced CDR3 bases are TGTGCCAGCAGCTTAGCGGGCAGGGGGCGAGAGACC. Its protein product is CASSLAGRGRET. The complete CDR3 sequence is CASSLAGRGRETQYF.

To note about this clone: The read terminates 3 residues ahead of where the CDR3 ends, so the germline J gene completes it. This chain uses TRBV5-4 with TRBJ2-1; TRBD2 is a possible D gene (5 bases). The CDR3 runs 15 residues. Germline values: CDR1 SGHNT, CDR2 YYREEE (reference sequence). The V end lost 2 bases, the J end lost 6 bases, and 15 bases lay between the germline ends. CDR3 DNA (partial): TGTGCCAGCAGCTTCATGCTAGCTCCGAGCAATGAG. Amino acid sequence: CASSFMLAPSNE. The full CDR3 protein reads CASSFMLAPSNEQFF.

As regards this clone: The read ends 3 residues before the CDR3 terminus; that terminus is restored from the germline J gene. The chain couples TRBV5-6 to TRBJ1-3, with 7 bases identical to TRBD1. The CDR3 length is 14 residues. In germline, CDR1 is SGHDT, CDR2 YYEEEE. Trimming removed 4 bases from V and 6 bases from J; junction bases left unmatched: 7. The CDR3 sequence is CASSPGTAQNTIYF. The CDR3 bases that were read are TGTGCCAGCAGCCCCGGGACAGCTCAAAACACC.

About this clone: The read ends 3 residues early relative to the CDR3; the germline J gene fills the gap. The chain couples TRBV2 to TRBJ2-7; 11 nucleotides line up with TRBD1. The CDR3 loop spans 15 amino acids. Germline V gene sequence: CDR1 SNHLY, CDR2 FYNNEI. The V gene end was trimmed by 6 bases and the J gene end by 0 bases; junction bases not matched to a gene: 4. The CDR3 reads CASRTGTGGSYEQYF. CDR3 DNA, as far as it was read: TGTGCCAGCAGAACCGGGACAGGGGGCTCCTACGAG.